This TCR beta chain was captured in a study of CD8 T cells in Susac syndrome. Broader study findings: The Susac syndrome CD4+ T cell repertoires displayed no clonal expansion.

Sequencing of TCR beta was performed on blood CD8+ and CD4+ T cells. As to this clonotype: Its specificity is unknown.

After removal of 6 bases from V and 3 bases from J, the junction contained 8 bases not matched to a gene. The CDR3 covers 16 residues. RNA totalling roughly 0.5 to 1 ug underwent reverse transcription with random hexamers. TCR beta CDR3 was amplified by immunoSEQ multiplex PCR. This amplification extended across 54 Vbeta and 13 Jbeta segments. Each CDR3 protein is one row after TCRdb ran MiXCR on the immunoSEQ multiplex PCR reads. This table has about 77,000 distinct CDR3 sequences, around 93% appearing once. The chain joins TRBV12-3 or TRBV12-4 to TRBJ2-5; 12 bases agree with TRBD2. The receptor's source is a human donor with Susac syndrome. Sequences were obtained from CD4+ T cells from PBMCs. Written as DNA, the CDR3 is TGTGCCAGCAGCCCCGCTAGCGGGAGGGCCGAAGAGACCCAGTACTTC. Protein product: CASSPASGRAEETQYF.